This TCR beta chain comes out of a study of T-cell reconstitution after alpha-beta-depleted transplantation in children. Study-wide results and caveats: Some patients owed their high day-60 TCRbeta diversity to surviving recipient T cells and thymic progenitors. Newly generated T cells supplied most T-cell counts and diversity one year post-transplant. Approximately two months post-transplant, alpha-beta T cells reportedly originated from several hundred expanded graft clones.

CDR3 length: 15 amino acids. Germline lookup yields CDR1 SGHNT and CDR2 YYREEE (reference sequence). Preparation of the TCRbeta library was carried out with unique molecular identifiers. TCRdb re-called the PCR reads through MiXCR, storing one row per CDR3 protein. The data show 350,000 to 500,000 distinct CDR3 sequences, roughly two fifths seen once. This clonotype was picked up many times. Its antigen remains unidentified. Germline is not matched at one junction end, which may reflect a read error. The sequence was collected from a girl aged 2-15 years with aplastic anemia, due to receive a stem cell transplant. The sample was PBMCs, taken before TCRalphabeta/CD19-depleted stem cell transplant. This chain uses TRBV5-4 with TRBJ2-1; unclear D gene. CDR3 nucleotide sequence: TGCGCCAGCAGCCTCGGTCTGCTCTCCTACAATGAGCAGTTCTTC. It encodes CASSLGLLSYNEQFF.